Listed below are T cell receptor beta chains from one sample, sequenced in a study of blood T cell repertoires in COVID-19. TCRdb's copy holds only in-frame clones and misses some; the assay was immunoSEQ multiplex PCR. This table holds roughly 170,000 clones, around 73% found once. Sample: PBMCs or T cells enriched from blood (not recorded which). The receptors derive from a woman in her fifties or sixties who had recovered from COVID-19. CDR3s include the opening cysteine and the closing phenylalanine or tryptophan. The D gene is left open where the match is weak. Size values are once, few and many counts, or a class for expanded clones, and some rows have none.

clone_size j_call d_call cdr3_length v_call cdr3_aa cdr3_nt
NA TRBJ2-5 NA 13 TRBV6-5 CASSRDWQETQYF TGTGCCAGCAGTAGGGACTGGCAAGAGACCCAGTACTTC
once TRBJ2-2 NA 16 TRBV7-9 CASSRQLTSNTGELFF TGTGCCAGCAGCAGGCAGTTGACATCGAACACCGGGGAGCTGTTTTTT
NA TRBJ1-5 NA 15 TRBV5-5 CASSLGGMPNQPQHF TGTGCCAGCAGCTTAGGCGGGATGCCGAATCAGCCCCAGCATTTT
NA TRBJ2-7 NA 17 TRBV27 CASSSALTGQTAYEQYF TGTGCCAGCAGTTCCGCCCTCACAGGGCAGACCGCCTACGAGCAGTACTTC
NA TRBJ1-3 NA 15 TRBV4-1 CASSQLAGAKSTIYF TGCGCCAGCAGCCAGCTGGCAGGGGCCAAGTCCACCATATATTTT
few TRBJ1-3 NA 16 TRBV6-6 CASSYPGQLLGNTIYF TGTGCCAGCAGTTACCCCGGACAGCTCCTTGGAAACACCATATATTTT
once TRBJ1-1 NA 11 TRBV20-1 CSSHLNTEAFF TGCAGTTCCCATCTGAACACTGAAGCTTTCTTT
NA TRBJ2-3 TRBD1 16 TRBV7-8 CASSQRTGTSQNTQYF TGTGCCAGCAGCCAAAGGACAGGAACATCACAGAATACGCAGTATTTT
NA TRBJ2-2 NA 17 TRBV9 CASSLGPRWGVAGELFF TGTGCCAGCAGCCTAGGTCCGAGGTGGGGGGTCGCCGGGGAGCTGTTTTTT
once TRBJ2-7 TRBD1 14 TRBV18 CASSPGQGGDEQYF TGTGCCAGCTCACCGGGACAGGGGGGAGACGAGCAGTACTTC
NA TRBJ1-2 TRBD1 13 TRBV19 CASWDRGRFGYTF TGTGCCAGTTGGGACAGGGGGCGATTTGGCTACACCTTC
few TRBJ1-3 NA 18 TRBV7-9 CASSLDRMGSNSGNTIYF TGTGCCAGCAGCTTAGATCGGATGGGCAGCAATTCTGGAAACACCATATATTTT
NA TRBJ2-1 TRBD1 15 TRBV27 CASRAGTGGWNEQFF TGTGCCAGCAGGGCTGGGACAGGGGGATGGAATGAGCAGTTCTTC
NA TRBJ1-2 NA 12 TRBV28 CASSFRNYGYTF TGTGCCAGCAGTTTTAGAAACTATGGCTACACCTTC
NA TRBJ2-6 NA 14 TRBV29-1 CSVRRGTGANVLTF TGCAGCGTCCGCCGAGGGACAGGGGCCAACGTCCTGACTTTC
once TRBJ2-7 TRBD2 14 TRBV7-8 CASRPTSGRNEQYF TGTGCCAGCAGGCCGACTAGCGGGAGAAACGAGCAGTACTTC
NA TRBJ2-2 TRBD2 14 TRBV5-1 CASSQERGTGELFF TGCGCCAGCAGCCAGGAGCGGGGGACCGGGGAGCTGTTTTTT
NA TRBJ1-1 NA 13 TRBV7-2 CASSLGGGVRAFF TGTGCCAGCAGCTTAGGGGGGGGAGTAAGAGCTTTCTTT
NA TRBJ1-4 NA 12 TRBV3-1/TRBV3-2 CASSQGREKLFF TGTGCCAGCAGCCAGGGGCGGGAAAAACTGTTTTTT
NA TRBJ2-7 NA 14 TRBV6-5 CASSPRTGKYEQYF TGTGCCAGCAGCCCCCGCACAGGGAAATACGAGCAGTACTTC
NA TRBJ1-6 NA 14 TRBV28 CASSLPGINSPLHF TGTGCCAGCAGTTTGCCAGGGATTAATTCACCCCTCCACTTT
NA TRBJ1-2 NA 13 TRBV5-4 CASSSGVTYGYTF TGTGCCAGCAGCTCCGGGGTCACCTATGGCTACACCTTC
NA TRBJ2-3 TRBD2 14 TRBV7-2 CASSLGGGSDTQYF TGTGCCAGCAGCTTGGGAGGCGGGAGTGATACGCAGTATTTT
NA TRBJ2-2 TRBD2 15 TRBV28 CASSPSSGRTGELFF TGTGCCAGCAGTCCATCTAGCGGGAGGACCGGGGAGCTGTTTTTT
NA TRBJ2-2 NA 14 TRBV9 CASSVERNTGELFF TGTGCCAGCAGCGTAGAGCGCAACACCGGGGAGCTGTTTTTT
once TRBJ2-7 NA 16 TRBV6-5 CASSYGGASGVYEQYF TGTGCCAGCAGTTACGGGGGGGCTAGCGGAGTCTACGAGCAGTACTTC
NA TRBJ2-1 TRBD1 15 TRBV5-5 CASSLGQGSYNEQFF TGTGCCAGCAGCTTAGGACAGGGCTCCTACAATGAGCAGTTCTTC
NA TRBJ2-1 NA 14 TRBV5-1 CASSLSESYNEQFF TGCGCCAGCAGCTTAAGTGAGTCCTACAATGAGCAGTTCTTC
NA TRBJ1-3 NA 14 TRBV7-3 CASSRESSGNTIYF TGTGCCAGCAGCCGGGAGAGCTCTGGAAACACCATATATTTT
NA TRBJ1-2 TRBD1 15 TRBV7-2 CASSLDAGGGYGYTF TGTGCCAGCAGCTTAGATGCAGGGGGCGGTTATGGCTACACCTTC
NA TRBJ2-3 TRBD2 14 TRBV30 CAWSVAGGRGTQYF TGTGCCTGGAGTGTGGCGGGGGGCCGTGGGACGCAGTATTTT
NA TRBJ1-4 TRBD1 15 TRBV3-1/TRBV3-2 CASSRLQGGSEKLFF TGTGCCAGCAGCCGACTACAGGGGGGTAGTGAAAAACTGTTTTTT
few TRBJ1-2 TRBD1 17 TRBV19 CASNTEPGRGSAWGYTF TGTGCCAGTAACACCGAGCCCGGCAGGGGGTCCGCTTGGGGCTACACCTTC
NA TRBJ2-2 NA 15 TRBV19 CASTEGGRMAGELFF TGTGCCAGTACCGAAGGAGGCAGGATGGCCGGGGAGCTGTTTTTT
NA TRBJ2-2 TRBD1 16 TRBV19 CASRRGGQGFSGELFF TGTGCCAGTAGGAGAGGGGGACAGGGATTTTCCGGGGAGCTGTTTTTT
NA TRBJ1-2 NA 13 TRBV7-8 CASSLGYEYGYTF TGTGCCAGCAGCTTAGGTTATGAGTATGGCTACACCTTC
NA TRBJ2-7 NA 12 TRBV27 CASSSGAREQYF TGTGCCAGCAGTTCAGGGGCCCGCGAGCAGTACTTC
NA TRBJ2-1 TRBD2 15 TRBV10-1 CASSDPSGRFNEQFF TGCGCCAGCAGTGATCCCAGCGGGAGGTTTAATGAGCAGTTCTTC
NA TRBJ2-3 NA 10 TRBV2 CASSRDTQYF TGTGCCAGCAGCAGGGATACGCAGTATTTT
many TRBJ1-1 NA 15 TRBV5-4 CASSPSLATNTEAFF TGTGCCAGCAGCCCCTCGTTAGCTACGAACACTGAAGCTTTCTTT
NA TRBJ2-7 NA 13 TRBV7-3 CASSFGQTYEQYF TGTGCCAGCAGCTTCGGACAGACGTACGAGCAGTACTTC
NA TRBJ2-7 NA 13 TRBV3-1/TRBV3-2 CASSLPGRIEQYF TGTGCCAGCAGCCTGCCAGGGAGGATCGAGCAGTACTTC
NA TRBJ2-7 NA 17 TRBV10-3 CAIRAGSVGASSYEQYF TGTGCCATCAGGGCCGGCAGTGTGGGGGCTAGCTCCTACGAGCAGTACTTC
NA TRBJ1-2 NA 15 TRBV19 CASSIVVGAYYGYTF TGTGCCAGTAGTATAGTAGTTGGGGCATACTATGGCTACACCTTC
few TRBJ2-7 NA 14 TRBV28 CASNPNLPPYEQYF TGTGCCAGCAACCCTAACCTGCCCCCCTACGAGCAGTACTTC
NA TRBJ2-2 TRBD1 18 TRBV19 CASSIKTPGQGNTGELFF TGTGCCAGTAGTATTAAAACTCCGGGACAGGGGAACACCGGGGAGCTGTTTTTT
NA TRBJ1-1 TRBD1 12 TRBV15 CATREGARRAFF TGTGCCACCAGGGAGGGGGCAAGGAGAGCTTTCTTT
NA TRBJ2-2 TRBD2 13 TRBV11-2 CASSAREAGELFF TGTGCCAGCAGCGCCCGGGAGGCCGGGGAGCTGTTTTTT
NA TRBJ1-4 TRBD1 14 TRBV27 CASRHRGRIEKLFF TGTGCCAGCAGGCACAGGGGGCGCATTGAAAAACTGTTTTTT
once TRBJ2-5 NA 13 TRBV5-1 CASSLITQETQYF TGCGCCAGCAGCTTGATTACTCAAGAGACCCAGTACTTC
NA TRBJ1-4 TRBD1 14 TRBV6-5 CASSRGQANEKLFF TGTGCCAGCAGCCGCGGACAGGCGAATGAAAAACTGTTTTTT
NA TRBJ2-2 NA 15 TRBV7-9 CASSLGAEVTGELFF TGTGCCAGCAGCTTAGGGGCAGAAGTCACCGGGGAGCTGTTTTTT
few TRBJ2-2 NA 17 TRBV4-3 CASSQDLGILLAGELFF TGCGCCAGCAGCCAAGATTTGGGAATTTTACTAGCCGGGGAGCTGTTTTTT
NA TRBJ2-2 TRBD2 15 TRBV27 CASNSLAGAHGELFF TGTGCCAGCAATTCATTAGCGGGAGCGCACGGGGAGCTGTTTTTT
NA TRBJ2-1 TRBD2 13 TRBV28 CASSPWGGGEQFF TGTGCCAGCAGTCCCTGGGGGGGAGGAGAGCAGTTCTTC
NA TRBJ2-4 NA 15 TRBV2 CASLVDRGAKNIQYF TGTGCCAGTTTGGTGGACCGCGGGGCCAAAAACATTCAGTACTTC
NA TRBJ2-1 NA 13 TRBV5-5 CASSFVDRNEQFF TGTGCCAGCAGCTTTGTGGACAGAAATGAGCAGTTCTTC
NA TRBJ2-7 NA 15 TRBV7-2 CASSFGEGLVYEQYF TGTGCCAGCAGCTTCGGGGAAGGGTTGGTCTACGAGCAGTACTTC
NA TRBJ2-7 TRBD1 14 TRBV7-2 CASAPQGAHYEQYF TGTGCCAGCGCCCCGCAGGGGGCCCACTACGAGCAGTACTTC